This paragraph covers one TCR beta chain sequence. Under the authors' procedure: By means of reference gene primer amplification, nucleated cell counts were estimated. TCRdb keeps only in-frame clones here, not all; method: immunoSEQ multiplex PCR. V, J and clone size were drawn from that table, and D and trimming were deduced from the DNA. The sample lists about 57,000 clones; more than 75% were seen once. These data come from a study of blood T cell repertoires in COVID-19. Study summary: The United States, Italy and Spain supplied acute and convalescent COVID-19 samples. Sample material is recorded as cDNA or gDNA derived from T cells, B-cell-depleted T cells, or PBMCs.

V gave up 3 bases and J gave up 9 bases, with 9 bases separating them. CDR3 length: 12 residues. Input material: peripheral blood. This sequence joins TRBV12-3 or TRBV12-4 and TRBJ2-1, with D possibly matching TRBD2 (5 bases). The clonotype originates from a woman aged 55 to 70 with acute or convalescent COVID-19. The CDR3 loop is CASSFREGEQFF. CDR3 sequence (DNA): TGTGCCAGCAGTTTTCGAGAGGGTGAGCAGTTCTTC.